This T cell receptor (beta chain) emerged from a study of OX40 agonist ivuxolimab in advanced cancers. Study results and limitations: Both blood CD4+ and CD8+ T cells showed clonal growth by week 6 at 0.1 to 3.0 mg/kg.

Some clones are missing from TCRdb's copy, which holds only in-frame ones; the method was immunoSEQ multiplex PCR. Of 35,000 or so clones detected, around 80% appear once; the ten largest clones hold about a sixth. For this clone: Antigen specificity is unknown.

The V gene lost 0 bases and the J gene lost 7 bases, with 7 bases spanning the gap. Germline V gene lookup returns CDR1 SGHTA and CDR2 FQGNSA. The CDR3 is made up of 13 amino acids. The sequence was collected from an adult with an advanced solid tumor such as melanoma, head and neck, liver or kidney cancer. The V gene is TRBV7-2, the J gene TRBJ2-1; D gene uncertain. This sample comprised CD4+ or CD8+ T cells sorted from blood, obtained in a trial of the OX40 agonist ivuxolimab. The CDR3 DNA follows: TGTGCCAGCAGCTTAGCGTACGAGAATGAGCAGTTCTTC. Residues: CASSLAYENEQFF.